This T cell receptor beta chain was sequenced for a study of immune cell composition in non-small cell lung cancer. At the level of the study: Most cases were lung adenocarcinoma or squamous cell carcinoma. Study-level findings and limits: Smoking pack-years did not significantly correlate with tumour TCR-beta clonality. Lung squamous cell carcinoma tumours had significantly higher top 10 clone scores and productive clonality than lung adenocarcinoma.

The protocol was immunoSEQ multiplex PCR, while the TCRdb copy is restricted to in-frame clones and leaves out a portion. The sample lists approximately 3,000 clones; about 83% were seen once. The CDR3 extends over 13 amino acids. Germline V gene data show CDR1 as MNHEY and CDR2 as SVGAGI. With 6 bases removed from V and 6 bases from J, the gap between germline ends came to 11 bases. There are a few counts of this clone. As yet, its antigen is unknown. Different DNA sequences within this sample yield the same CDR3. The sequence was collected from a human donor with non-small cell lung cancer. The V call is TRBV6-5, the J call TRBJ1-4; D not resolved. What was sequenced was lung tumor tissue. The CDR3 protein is CASSRNGDEKLFF. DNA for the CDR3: TGTGCCAGCAGCCGTAACGGGGATGAAAAACTGTTTTTT.